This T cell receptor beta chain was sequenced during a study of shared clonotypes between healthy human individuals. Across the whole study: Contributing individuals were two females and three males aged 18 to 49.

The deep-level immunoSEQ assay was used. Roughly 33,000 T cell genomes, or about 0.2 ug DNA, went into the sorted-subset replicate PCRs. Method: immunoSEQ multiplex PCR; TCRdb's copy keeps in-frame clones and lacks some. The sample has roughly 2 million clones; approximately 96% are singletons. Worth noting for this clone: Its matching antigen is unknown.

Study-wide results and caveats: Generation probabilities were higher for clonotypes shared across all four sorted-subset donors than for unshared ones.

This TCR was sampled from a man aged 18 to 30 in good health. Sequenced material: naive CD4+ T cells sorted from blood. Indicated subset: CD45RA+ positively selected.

The CDR3 loop is CASTVRGEKETQYF. DNA for the CDR3: TGTGCCAGCACCGTCCGGGGCGAGAAAGAGACCCAGTACTTC. The rearrangement uses TRBV6-5 and TRBJ2-5; D may be TRBD1 or TRBD2 (5 bases each). The germline V gene has CDR1 MNHEY and CDR2 SVGAGI. The CDR3 is 14 residues long. The V end lost 7 bases, the J end lost 3 bases, and 15 bases lay between the germline ends.